This TCR beta chain stems from a study of CXCR3-negative and CXCR3-positive naive CD8 T cells. Study in general: Sequencing yielded some 150 million TRB reads, roughly 1.5 +/- 0.3 million per library. Findings of the study overall: In CXCR3-positive naive cells, the TRB CDR3s were more hydrophobic than in CXCR3-negative naive cells. High diversity, comparable across both naive subsets, contrasted with much lower diversity in memory CD8+ cells. Both naive subsets, CXCR3-negative and CXCR3-positive, displayed similar TRBV-TRBJ usage, unlike memory cells.

Preparation of TRB cDNA libraries relied on 5' RACE carrying UMI labels. TCRdb re-called the 5' RACE reads; every CDR3 protein appears as one record, without DNA. The sample holds fewer than 80,000 distinct CDR3 sequences. To note about this clonotype: Its antigen is as yet unknown.

The CDR3 totals 14 residues. This chain links TRBV12-3 or TRBV12-4 with TRBJ2-2; checking the TCRdb D call of TRBD1 is not possible without DNA. Sequencing was done on a sample of naive CXCR3- CD8+ T cells from blood. As for subset: CD45RO-CCR7+CD27+CD95- naive CD8+ T cells lacking CXCR3 (TNR3-). This clonotype was sampled from a human donor in good health. Some clones in this sample may be carry-over from other donors' samples. CDR3 amino acids: CASIIGMNTGELFF.